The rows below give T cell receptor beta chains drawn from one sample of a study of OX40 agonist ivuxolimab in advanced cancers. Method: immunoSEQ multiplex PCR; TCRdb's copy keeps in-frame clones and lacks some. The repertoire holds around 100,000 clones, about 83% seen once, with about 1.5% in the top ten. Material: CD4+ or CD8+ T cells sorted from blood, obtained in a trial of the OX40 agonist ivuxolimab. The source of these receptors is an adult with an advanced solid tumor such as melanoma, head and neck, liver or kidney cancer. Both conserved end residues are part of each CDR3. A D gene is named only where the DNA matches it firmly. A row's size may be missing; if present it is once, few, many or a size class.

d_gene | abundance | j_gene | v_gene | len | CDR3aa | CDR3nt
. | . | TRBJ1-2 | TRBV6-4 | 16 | CASSDSGTPYLYGYTF | TGTGCCAGCAGTGACTCGGGGACTCCTTACCTCTATGGCTACACCTTC
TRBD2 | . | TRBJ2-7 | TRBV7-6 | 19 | CASSLTPAVLAGGRYEQYF | TGTGCCAGCAGCTTGACACCCGCGGTCCTAGCGGGAGGGCGGTACGAGCAGTACTTC
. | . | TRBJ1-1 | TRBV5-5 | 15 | CASSSKVSLDTEAFF | TGTGCCAGCAGCTCCAAAGTTAGTTTGGACACTGAAGCTTTCTTT
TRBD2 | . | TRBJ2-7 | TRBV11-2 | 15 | CASSLYRDYSYEQYF | TGTGCCAGCAGCTTATACCGGGACTACTCCTACGAGCAGTACTTC
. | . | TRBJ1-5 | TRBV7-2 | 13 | CASSLDYNQPQHF | TGTGCCAGCAGCTTAGATTATAATCAGCCCCAGCATTTT
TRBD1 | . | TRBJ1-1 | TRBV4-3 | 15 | CASSQEPQGATEAFF | TGCGCCAGCAGCCAAGAGCCCCAGGGGGCCACTGAAGCTTTCTTT
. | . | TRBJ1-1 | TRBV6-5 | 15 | CASSYYGLANTEAFF | TGTGCCAGCAGTTACTATGGGCTGGCGAACACTGAAGCTTTCTTT
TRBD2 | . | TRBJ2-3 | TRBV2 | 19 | CASSEAGSGAGGQPDTQYF | TGTGCCAGCAGTGAAGCGGGATCCGGGGCGGGGGGCCAGCCAGATACGCAGTATTTT
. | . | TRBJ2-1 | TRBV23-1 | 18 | CASSQGSAGTKAYNEQFF | TGCGCCAGCAGTCAAGGTTCTGCCGGGACAAAAGCCTACAATGAGCAGTTCTTC
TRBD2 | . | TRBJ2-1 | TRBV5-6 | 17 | CASSLLMRGSSYNEQFF | TGTGCCAGCAGCTTGCTAATGCGGGGGAGCTCCTACAATGAGCAGTTCTTC
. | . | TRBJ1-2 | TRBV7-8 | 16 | CASSFSASKGNYGYTF | TGTGCCAGCAGCTTCTCAGCCAGTAAGGGGAACTATGGCTACACCTTC
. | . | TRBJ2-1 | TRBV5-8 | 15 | CASSLTGAPYNEQFF | TGTGCCAGCAGTCTGACGGGGGCCCCCTACAATGAGCAGTTCTTC
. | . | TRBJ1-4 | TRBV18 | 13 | CASSLDSNEKLFF | TGTGCCAGCTCGCTCGACAGTAATGAAAAACTGTTTTTT
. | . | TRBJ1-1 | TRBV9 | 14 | CASSVGPHDTEAFF | TGTGCCAGCAGCGTAGGTCCGCATGACACTGAAGCTTTCTTT
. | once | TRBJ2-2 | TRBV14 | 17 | CASSQDGDIANTGELFF | TGTGCCAGCAGCCAAGATGGAGACATCGCGAACACCGGGGAGCTGTTTTTT
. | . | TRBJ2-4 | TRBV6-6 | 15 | CASSYPWGLGDIQYF | TGTGCCAGCAGTTACCCTTGGGGGCTGGGGGACATTCAGTACTTC
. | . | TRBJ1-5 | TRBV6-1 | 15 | CASSGSGGGFSPQHF | TGTGCCAGCAGTGGTAGCGGTGGGGGCTTCAGTCCCCAGCATTTT
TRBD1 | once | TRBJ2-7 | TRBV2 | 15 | CASRPSGTGGHEQYF | TGTGCCAGCAGGCCCTCCGGGACAGGGGGCCACGAGCAGTACTTC
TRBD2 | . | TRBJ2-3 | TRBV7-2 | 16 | CASSLGTSGRTDTQYF | TGTGCCAGCAGCTTAGGGACTAGCGGGAGAACAGATACGCAGTATTTT
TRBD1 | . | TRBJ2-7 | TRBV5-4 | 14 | CASSPPGQGYEQYF | TGTGCCAGCAGTCCGCCGGGACAGGGCTACGAGCAGTACTTC
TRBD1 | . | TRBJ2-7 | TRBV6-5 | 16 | CASSYTYRGPPYEQYF | TGTGCCAGCAGTTACACCTACAGGGGTCCCCCTTACGAGCAGTACTTC
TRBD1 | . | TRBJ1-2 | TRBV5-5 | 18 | CASSLVPGQSTGGYGYTF | TGTGCCAGCAGCTTGGTTCCGGGACAGTCTACCGGGGGGTATGGCTACACCTTC
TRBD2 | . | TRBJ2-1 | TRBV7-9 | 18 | CASSLVGSIGTRLSEQFF | TGTGCCAGCAGCTTAGTGGGGTCCATCGGGACTAGGTTGAGTGAGCAGTTCTTC
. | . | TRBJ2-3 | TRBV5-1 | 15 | CASSLPGTYTDTQYF | TGCGCCAGCAGCTTACCAGGGACATACACAGATACGCAGTATTTT
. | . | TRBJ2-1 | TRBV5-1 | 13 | CASSLLEYNEQFF | TGCGCCAGCAGCTTACTTGAATACAATGAGCAGTTCTTC
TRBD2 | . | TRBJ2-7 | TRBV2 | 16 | CASTEGLAGGPYEQYF | TGTGCCAGCACTGAGGGACTAGCGGGGGGGCCGTACGAGCAGTACTTC
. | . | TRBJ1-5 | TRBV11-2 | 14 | CASSRGGIDQPQHF | TGTGCCAGCAGCCGGGGAGGGATTGATCAGCCCCAGCATTTT
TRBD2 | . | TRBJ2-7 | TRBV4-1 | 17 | CASSQEGLAGGAYEQYF | TGCGCCAGCAGCCAAGAAGGACTAGCGGGAGGAGCCTACGAGCAGTACTTC
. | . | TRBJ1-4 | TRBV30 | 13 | CAWSTPVEEKLFF | TGTGCCTGGAGTACACCGGTGGAGGAAAAACTGTTTTTT
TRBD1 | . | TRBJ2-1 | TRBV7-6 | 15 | CASAPDRGGDNEQFF | TGTGCCAGCGCCCCAGACAGGGGCGGGGACAATGAGCAGTTCTTC
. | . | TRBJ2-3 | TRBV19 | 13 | CASSISAEGTQYF | TGTGCCAGTAGTATCAGTGCTGAGGGTACGCAGTATTTT
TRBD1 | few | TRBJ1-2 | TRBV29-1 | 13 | CSVGKGQGHGYTF | TGCAGCGTTGGTAAGGGACAGGGCCATGGCTACACCTTC
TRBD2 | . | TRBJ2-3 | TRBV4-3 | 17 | CASSQEGLAFWTDTQYF | TGCGCCAGCAGCCAAGAGGGACTAGCTTTTTGGACAGATACGCAGTATTTT
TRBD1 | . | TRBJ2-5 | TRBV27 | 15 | CASSWTGGSMETQYF | TGTGCCAGCAGTTGGACAGGGGGCTCGATGGAGACCCAGTACTTC
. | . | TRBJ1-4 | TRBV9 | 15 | CASSVASSRGEKLFF | TGTGCCAGCAGCGTAGCTTCCAGCCGGGGTGAAAAACTGTTTTTT
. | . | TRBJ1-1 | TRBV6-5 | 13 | CASSLGGSTEAFF | TGTGCCAGCAGTTTAGGAGGGAGCACTGAAGCTTTCTTT
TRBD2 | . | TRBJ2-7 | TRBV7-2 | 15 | CASSLTGGGSYEQYF | TGTGCCAGCAGCTTAACAGGCGGGGGCTCCTACGAGCAGTACTTC
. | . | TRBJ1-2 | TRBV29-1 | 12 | CSVGAGNYGYTF | TGCAGCGTTGGTGCGGGTAACTATGGCTACACCTTC
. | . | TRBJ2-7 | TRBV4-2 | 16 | CASSQVGATATYEQYF | TGTGCCAGCAGCCAAGTAGGGGCAACTGCAACCTACGAGCAGTACTTC
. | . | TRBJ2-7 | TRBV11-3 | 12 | CAGRAKSYEQYF | TGTGCCGGCAGGGCTAAATCCTACGAGCAGTACTTC
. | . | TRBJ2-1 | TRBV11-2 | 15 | CASSLRGVSYNEQFF | TGTGCCAGCAGCTTAAGGGGAGTCTCCTACAATGAGCAGTTCTTC
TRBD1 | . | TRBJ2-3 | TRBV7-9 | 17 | CASSLVSGTGDTDTQYF | TGTGCCAGCAGCTTAGTCAGTGGGACAGGGGACACAGATACGCAGTATTTT
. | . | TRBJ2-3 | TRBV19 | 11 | CASRTSDTQYF | TGTGCCAGTCGAACCTCGGATACGCAGTATTTT
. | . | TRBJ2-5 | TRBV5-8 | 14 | CASSRQGGVETQYF | TGTGCCAGCAGTAGACAGGGAGGCGTGGAGACCCAGTACTTC
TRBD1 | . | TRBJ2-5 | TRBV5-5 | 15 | CASSLPQGRGETQYF | TGTGCCAGCAGCTTGCCACAGGGGAGAGGGGAGACCCAGTACTTC
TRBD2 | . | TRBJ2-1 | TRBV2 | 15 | CASELSSGSYNEQFF | TGTGCCAGCGAATTATCTAGCGGGAGCTACAATGAGCAGTTCTTC
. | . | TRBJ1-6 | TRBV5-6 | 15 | CASSLAYTGKSPLHF | TGTGCCAGCAGCTTGGCCTACACAGGGAAATCACCCCTCCACTTT
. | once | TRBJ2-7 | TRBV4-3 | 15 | CASSQDLRIPYEQYF | TGCGCCAGCAGCCAAGATTTGCGAATCCCCTACGAGCAGTACTTC
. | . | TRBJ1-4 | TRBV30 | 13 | CAWSGRAGEKLFF | TGTGCCTGGAGCGGCAGGGCGGGCGAAAAACTGTTTTTT
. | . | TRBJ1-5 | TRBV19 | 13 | CASNEGPYQPQHF | TGTGCCAGTAATGAAGGGCCCTATCAGCCCCAGCATTTT
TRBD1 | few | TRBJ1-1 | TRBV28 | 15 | CASSSSGGGDTEAFF | TGTGCCAGCAGTTCCTCAGGGGGCGGCGACACTGAAGCTTTCTTT
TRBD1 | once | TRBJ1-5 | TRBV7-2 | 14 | CASSRGTDNQPQHF | TGTGCCAGCAGCCGCGGGACAGATAATCAGCCCCAGCATTTT
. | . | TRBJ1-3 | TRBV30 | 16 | CAWSGGRTLSGNTIYF | TGTGCCTGGAGTGGGGGGCGGACGCTCTCTGGAAACACCATATATTTT
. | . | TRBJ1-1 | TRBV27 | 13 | CASSTSLGTEAFF | TGTGCCAGCAGTACCAGCCTGGGCACTGAAGCTTTCTTT
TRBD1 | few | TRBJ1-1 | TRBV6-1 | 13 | CASSLRQGAEAFF | TGTGCCAGCAGTTTGAGACAGGGTGCTGAAGCTTTCTTT